One and the same sample provided the 22 T cell receptor beta chains below, sequenced in a study of blood T cell repertoires in COVID-19. Measured with immunoSEQ multiplex PCR; TCRdb has only the in-frame clones, and not every one. The sample records 250,000 to 400,000 clones, around 90% being singletons. Sequencing was done on a sample of peripheral blood. These receptors all stem from a man over 45 with active or convalescent COVID-19.

This chain uses TRBV30 with TRBJ1-5, with D tentatively TRBD1 (6 bases). V gave up 5 bases and J gave up 5 bases, with 19 bases separating them. Germline V gene lookup returns CDR1 GTSNPN and CDR2 SVGIG (reference sequence). CDR3 size: 15 residues. The CDR3 loop reads CAWGSKGGRDQPQHF. The CDR3, as DNA: TGTGCCTGGGGTTCTAAAGGGGGAAGAGATCAGCCCCAGCATTTT.

The CDR3, as DNA: TGTGCCGCGGGGACAGTAGGGACCCAGTACTTC. This encodes CAAGTVGTQYF. This chain uses TRBV2 with TRBJ2-5; possibly TRBD1 for D (7 bases). Looked up from germline, CDR1 is SNHLY and CDR2 is FYNNEI. With 11 bases removed from V and 7 bases from J, the gap between germline ends came to 14 bases. The CDR3 contains 11 residues.

The chain uses TRBV30 and TRBJ1-6, with D perhaps TRBD1 (5 bases). This CDR3 is 14 amino acids long. The germline V and J ends were trimmed by 1 base and 7 bases, with 11 bases remaining between them. Looked up from germline, CDR1 is GTSNPN and CDR2 is SVGIG (reference sequence). The CDR3 region has the DNA TGTGCCTGGAGTGGGCGGGGGGGGAATTCACCCCTCCACTTT. Protein sequence: CAWSGRGGNSPLHF.

Regarding this clone: At the DNA level, this CDR3 is encoded by other sequences in the same sample as well. CDR3 nucleotide sequence: TGCGCCAGCAGCTTCAGGGACACTGAAGCTTTCTTT. Its protein product is CASSFRDTEAFF. The chain carries TRBV5-1 and TRBJ1-1; possibly TRBD1 for D (5 bases). Trimming left V 2 bases short and J 3 bases short, with 5 bases between. The CDR3 totals 12 residues. CDR1 SGHRS and CDR2 YFSETQ come from the germline V gene.

The rearrangement joins TRBV28 to TRBJ1-2; D might be TRBD1 (5 bases). Germline V CDR1 and CDR2: MDHEN, SYDVKM. With 4 bases removed from V and 6 bases from J, the gap between germline ends came to 18 bases. This CDR3 has 15 residues. CDR3 sequence reads: CASSSERGLRDGYTF. DNA of the CDR3: TGTGCCAGCAGTTCTGAAAGGGGATTAAGAGATGGCTACACCTTC.

This clone showed up just a few times. The rearrangement links TRBV28 to TRBJ1-2, with TRBD1 identical over 8 bases. The CDR3 consists of 15 residues. The trim removed 5 bases at V and 5 bases at J, leaving 10 bases unmatched. CDR1 is MDHEN, CDR2 SYDVKM, per germline. In nucleotides, the CDR3 is TGTGCCAGCAGTACACCCACAGGGGGTTTATATGGCTACACCTTC. This encodes CASSTPTGGLYGYTF.

The chain couples TRBV3-1 (or the pseudogene TRBV3-2) to TRBJ1-1; D is uncertain. The V end lost 3 bases, the J end lost 6 bases, and 11 bases lay between the germline ends. CDR3 size: 13 residues. From germline, CDR1 is LGHDT and CDR2 YNNKEL (reference sequence). The CDR3 loop reads CASSQAGWAEAFF. The CDR3 DNA reads as TGTGCCAGCAGCCAGGCAGGATGGGCTGAAGCTTTCTTT.

The chain employs TRBV18 and TRBJ2-1; TRBD2 matches 8 bases. The germline CDR1 and CDR2 sequences are KGHSH and LQKENI. The length of the CDR3 is 14 residues. V shed 3 bases, J shed 7 bases, and the junction held 5 bases outside the gene matches. CDR3 DNA: TGTGCCAGCTCACCCGGGACTAGTGGTAATGAGCAGTTCTTC. Its translation is CASSPGTSGNEQFF.

For this clone: Other DNA sequences in this sample translate to the same CDR3. The chain uses TRBV28 and TRBJ1-3; 9 bases are a match to TRBD1. The V gene end was trimmed by 4 bases and the J gene end by 4 bases; junction bases not matched to a gene: 5. CDR1 is MDHEN, CDR2 SYDVKM, per germline. CDR3 size: 15 residues. The CDR3 loop reads CASSSTGGAGNTIYF. CDR3 nucleotides: TGTGCCAGCAGTTCAACAGGGGGCGCCGGAAACACCATATATTTT.

This clone came up a few times. The chain uses TRBV18 and TRBJ2-5; D possibly corresponds to TRBD2 (5 bases). CDR1 is KGHSH and CDR2 is LQKENI in the germline V gene. Trimming took 2 bases from V and 5 from J, leaving 9 bases between them. This CDR3 has 13 residues. In nucleotides, the CDR3 is TGTGCCAGCTCACCATCTCCGGGGGAGACCCAGTACTTC. Encoded protein: CASSPSPGETQYF.

V and J are TRBV27 and TRBJ1-2; TRBD1 is a possible D gene (6 bases). The V end was cut by 4 bases, the J end by 7 bases, with 13 bases between. Germline values: CDR1 MNHEY, CDR2 SMNVEV (reference sequence). The CDR3 consists of 13 residues. The CDR3 coding sequence is TGTGCCAGCAGTTCCCAGGGGTTTCTTGGCTACACCTTC. Translating it yields CASSSQGFLGYTF.

The chain combines TRBV28 with TRBJ2-7; 8 nucleotides align to TRBD1. V trimming: 5 bases; J trimming: 1 base; junction bases outside the gene matches: 10. The CDR3 is 16 amino acids. CDR1 MDHEN and CDR2 SYDVKM come from the germline V gene. In DNA, the CDR3 is TGTGCCAGCAGTCCTTCCGGACAGGGCGATTCCTACGAGCAGTACTTC. Amino acid sequence: CASSPSGQGDSYEQYF.

The J gene is TRBJ2-1, the V gene TRBV7-6; TRBD2 matches at 10 bases. This CDR3 comprises 15 residues. J lost 9 bases, V lost 5 bases, and 10 bases had no gene match. Germline CDR1 and CDR2: SGHVS and FNYEAQ. CDR3 nucleotides: TGTGCCAGCAGCCGTCGGACTAGCGGTACCATTGAGCAGTTCTTC. This gives the protein CASSRRTSGTIEQFF.

This chain links TRBV19 with TRBJ2-5; a possible D gene is TRBD1 (6 bases). The length of the CDR3 is 15 residues. Germline CDR1 and CDR2: LNHDA and SQIVND (reference sequence). V was pared by 6 bases and J by 4 bases, with 18 bases between. The CDR3 DNA follows: TGTGCCAGTAGATCAACTACAGGGTATGGAGAGACCCAGTACTTC. This encodes CASRSTTGYGETQYF.

J is TRBJ2-1 and V is TRBV7-3; TRBD2 aligns across 8 bases. Trimming cost V 0 bases and J 2 bases; bases outside gene matches: 3. CDR3 length: 16 residues. CDR1 is SGHTA, CDR2 FQGTGA, per germline. DNA for the CDR3: TGTGCCAGCAGCTTAACGGGAGCGGGGGCCTACAATGAGCAGTTCTTC. It specifies CASSLTGAGAYNEQFF.

The chain joins TRBV7-9 to TRBJ1-1; D is perhaps TRBD1 (5 bases). This CDR3 is 16 amino acids long. The ends were cut back, 5 bases at V and 1 base at J, with 17 bases in the middle. Germline values: CDR1 SEHNR, CDR2 FQNEAQ (reference sequence). The CDR3 nucleotides read TGTGCCAGCAGCACCGCGGTTAGGGGCGAGAACACTGAAGCTTTCTTT. As protein: CASSTAVRGENTEAFF.

The V call is TRBV19, the J call TRBJ2-3; 10 bases agree with TRBD2. Germline V gene lookup returns CDR1 LNHDA and CDR2 SQIVND (reference sequence). J lost 5 bases, V lost 3 bases, and 14 bases had no gene match. The CDR3 consists of 18 residues. The CDR3 is CASSMGASGRRGGDTQYF. CDR3 bases: TGTGCCAGTAGTATGGGTGCTAGCGGGAGAAGAGGAGGAGATACGCAGTATTTT.

The chain combines TRBV4-2 with TRBJ2-4, with 12 bases fitting TRBD2. Germline trimming cut 0 bases from V and 3 bases from J; bases unmatched to any gene: 6. Germline V gene data show CDR1 as LGHNA and CDR2 as YNFKEQ. The CDR3 runs 18 residues. DNA for the CDR3: TGTGCCAGCAGCCAAGATTCGACTAGCGGGAGTGGCAAAAACATTCAGTACTTC. Protein: CASSQDSTSGSGKNIQYF.

This clone appeared a single time. The chain employs TRBV10-1 and TRBJ2-2, with a weak D call TRBD1 (6 bases). The CDR3 runs to 13 residues. CDR1 and CDR2 (germline): WNHNN, SYGVQD (reference sequence). V was trimmed by 10 bases and J by 7 bases, leaving 16 bases between them. CDR3 residues: CATSMGAGGELFF. CDR3 bases: TGCGCCACCTCGATGGGGGCGGGCGGGGAGCTGTTTTTT.

The V and J genes are TRBV2 and TRBJ1-5, with 7 bases matching TRBD1. The CDR3 extends over 15 amino acids. Germline V gene lookup returns CDR1 SNHLY and CDR2 FYNNEI. Trimming cost V 3 bases and J 7 bases; bases outside gene matches: 9. CDR3 nucleotides: TGTGCCAGCAGTGACGGGCAGGGGGGAAGCCAGCCCCAGCATTTT. Its translation: CASSDGQGGSQPQHF.

The chain is built from TRBV6-5 and TRBJ1-5; D gene uncertain. V was pared by 0 bases and J by 2 bases, with 8 bases between. The CDR3 consists of 15 residues. The germline V gene has CDR1 MNHEY and CDR2 SVGAGI. In nucleotides, the CDR3 is TGTGCCAGCAGTTACTCCCCGTCGGGCAATCAGCCCCAGCATTTT. Translated, it gives CASSYSPSGNQPQHF.

V is TRBV7-2 and J is TRBJ1-5; TRBD1 matches at 10 bases. Germline CDR1 and CDR2: SGHTA and FQGNSA. J gave up 6 bases and V 5 bases, and 4 bases lay outside the gene matches. CDR3 length: 14 amino acids. DNA for the CDR3: TGTGCCAGCAGCCCTAGGACAGGGGGTCAGCCCCAGCATTTT. It is translated as CASSPRTGGQPQHF.